Each of the 26 T cell receptor beta chains below was sequenced from the same sample in a study of cytomegalovirus exposure and HLA in healthy donors. In the PCR, 60 Vbeta and 13 Jbeta primers were used. Only in-frame clones appear in the TCRdb table, and some are missing; sequencing was by immunoSEQ multiplex PCR. This table holds 150,000 or so clones, approximately 80% found once. The sequencing input was PBMCs. Receptor source: a man aged 30-40 years in good health and CMV-seropositive.

This chain links TRBV28 with TRBJ1-4; D gene unclear. Germline loops: CDR1 MDHEN, CDR2 SYDVKM. The CDR3 contains 13 residues. With 11 bases removed from V and 7 bases from J, the gap between germline ends came to 17 bases. CDR3 in DNA: TGTGCCGCAAAGGATTTACGAGGTGAAAAACTGTTTTTT. Translating it yields CAAKDLRGEKLFF.

The chain has TRBV6-5 and TRBJ2-5, with D perhaps TRBD1 (6 bases). The J call may be in error: the DNA end matches TRBJ2-7 better. Germline V gene lookup returns CDR1 MNHEY and CDR2 SVGAGI. The CDR3 loop spans 15 amino acids. The CDR3 DNA reads as TGTGCCAGCAGTCGTGGACAGATACTAACCTACGAGCAGTACTTC. Amino acids: CASSRGQILTYEQYF.

The chain carries TRBV10-3 and TRBJ2-4; D may be TRBD2 (6 bases). The germline V gene has CDR1 ENHRY and CDR2 SYGVKD. This CDR3 comprises 12 residues. The V end lost 3 bases, the J end lost 14 bases, and 14 bases lay between the germline ends. CDR3 nucleotide sequence: TGTGCCATCAGTGACGGCGGGGAGAGTAAGTACTTC. It encodes CAISDGGESKYF.

The chain combines TRBV5-1 with TRBJ2-1; TRBD2 matches 7 bases. The germline CDR1 and CDR2 sequences are SGHRS and YFSETQ. The CDR3 is made up of 16 amino acids. The J segment lost 2 bases and the V segment lost 4 bases, leaving 9 bases of the junction unmatched. The CDR3 DNA follows: TGCGCCAGCAGCGGCAAACTAGCGTTTACCTACAATGAGCAGTTCTTC. Translating gives CASSGKLAFTYNEQFF.

The chain recombines TRBV29-1 with TRBJ2-7, with 13 bases matching TRBD2. Per the germline V gene, CDR1 is SQVTM and CDR2 is ANQGSEA. After removal of 6 bases from V and 3 bases from J, the junction contained 2 bases not matched to a gene. This CDR3 has 13 residues. The CDR3 nucleotides are TGCAGCGTGGGACTAGCGGGAAACTACGAGCAGTACTTC. It specifies CSVGLAGNYEQYF.

This chain joins TRBV7-9 and TRBJ1-2, with D possibly TRBD1 on 6 matching bases. From germline, CDR1 is SEHNR and CDR2 FQNEAQ (reference sequence). This CDR3 contains 13 residues. The V end lost 11 bases, the J end lost 5 bases, and 18 bases lay between the germline ends. CDR3 region: CAWGGQRTYGYTF. For the CDR3, the DNA is TGTGCCTGGGGCGGACAGCGAACTTATGGCTACACCTTC.

In regard to this clone: The sample has other DNA sequences that encode this CDR3 too. V usage is TRBV5-4 and J usage is TRBJ1-3, with a weak D call TRBD1 (6 bases). CDR3 length equals 15 residues. Germline lookup yields CDR1 SGHNT and CDR2 YYREEE (reference sequence). With 1 base removed from V and 0 bases from J, the gap between germline ends came to 8 bases. CDR3 DNA sequence: TGTGCCAGCAGCTTGCAGGGGTCCTCTGGAAACACCATATATTTT. Residues: CASSLQGSSGNTIYF.

CDR3 region: CASSLLGRGKSGANVLTF. The CDR3 nucleotides read TGTGCCAGCAGCTTATTGGGCAGGGGAAAGTCTGGGGCCAACGTCCTGACTTTC. The chain combines TRBV7-3 with TRBJ2-6; TRBD1 is a possible D gene (6 bases). Trimming left V 2 bases short and J 1 base short, with 15 bases between. Germline-derived CDR1 and CDR2 are SGHTA and FQGTGA. This CDR3 has 18 amino acids. The whole variable domain, remainder taken from reference TRBV7-3 and TRBJ2-6, is GAGVSQTPSNKVTEKGKYVELRCDPISGHTALYWYRQSLGQGPEFLIYFQGTGAADDSGLPNDRFFAVRPEGSVSTLKIQRTERGDSAVYLCASSLLGRGKSGANVLTFGAGSRLTVL.

This chain joins TRBV27 and TRBJ2-7, with 10 bases lining up with TRBD1. Germline CDR1 and CDR2: MNHEY and SMNVEV (reference sequence). V lost 6 bases to trimming and J lost 4 bases; unmatched junction nucleotides: 9. The CDR3 has 15 amino acids. CDR3 loop: CASSHRTGGSYEQYF. For the CDR3, the DNA is TGTGCCAGCAGCCATCGGACAGGGGGGTCATACGAGCAGTACTTC.

V usage is TRBV7-6 and J usage is TRBJ2-2, with D possibly being TRBD2 (5 bases). Germline V gene data show CDR1 as SGHVS and CDR2 as FNYEAQ. The length of the CDR3 is 14 residues. V dropped 7 bases and J dropped 2 bases, with 11 bases sitting between them. CDR3 amino acids: CASKKGSNTGELFF. CDR3 DNA sequence: TGTGCCAGCAAGAAAGGGAGTAACACCGGGGAGCTGTTTTTT.

This clone was seen only a few times. The genes are TRBV4-2 and TRBJ2-7; 8 bases match TRBD2. V was clipped by 4 bases and J by 3 bases; unmatched bases: 8. Germline V gives CDR1 LGHNA, CDR2 YNFKEQ. The CDR3 has 15 amino acids. CDR3 sequence (DNA): TGTGCCAGCAGCCTTAGACTAGCGCCTAACTACGAGCAGTACTTC. Its protein is CASSLRLAPNYEQYF.

As for this clone: The junction departs from germline at one end; a sequencing error may be responsible. The sample carries other DNA sequences with the same CDR3. The genes are TRBV5-4 and TRBJ1-1; weak D call: TRBD1 (5 bases). CDR1 and CDR2 (germline): SGHNT, YYREEE (reference sequence). The CDR3 is 15 amino acids. The CDR3 nucleotides are TGTGCCAGCAGCTTTTCGCAGGGAGGGAACACTGAGGCTTTCTTT. Protein sequence: CASSFSQGGNTEAFF.

The chain joins TRBV4-2 to TRBJ2-1; 11 nucleotides line up with TRBD2. Per the germline V gene, CDR1 is LGHNA and CDR2 is YNFKEQ. The trim removed 4 bases at V and 7 bases at J, leaving 9 bases unmatched. This CDR3 is 16 amino acids long. The CDR3: CASSLQLAGAGNEQFF. As DNA, the CDR3 is TGTGCCAGCAGCCTCCAACTAGCGGGAGCGGGTAATGAGCAGTTCTTC.

This clone was observed at least ten times. The rearrangement links TRBV6-1 to TRBJ2-3, with 10 bases fitting TRBD2. The CDR3 is made up of 15 amino acids. The junction had 1 base not matched to a gene; V was cut back by 0 bases and J by 4 bases. CDR1 MNHNS and CDR2 SASEGT come from the germline V gene. The CDR3 protein is CASSEAAGGPDTQYF. In nucleotides, the CDR3 is TGTGCCAGCAGTGAAGCAGCGGGAGGGCCAGATACGCAGTATTTT.

The chain uses TRBV7-6 and TRBJ2-1; a possible D gene is TRBD2 (5 bases). The ends were cut back, 2 bases at V and 6 bases at J, with 8 bases in the middle. The germline V gene has CDR1 SGHVS and CDR2 FNYEAQ. CDR3 length: 13 amino acids. DNA for the CDR3: TGTGCCAGCAGCTTATGGCTAGCCAATGAGCAGTTCTTC. Protein product: CASSLWLANEQFF.

About this clone itself: A read error may account for a junction end that differs from germline. The chain joins TRBV7-2 to TRBJ2-5, with 9 nucleotides matching TRBD1. The CDR3 is 12 residues long. Germline loops: CDR1 SGHTA, CDR2 FQGNSA. CDR3 DNA sequence: TGTGCCAGCAGCTCCGCCCCGGGACAGGGAGACTTC. Encoded protein: CASSSAPGQGDF.

This chain joins TRBV9 and TRBJ1-2; 8 bases are a match to TRBD1. The CDR3 runs to 15 residues. After removal of 2 bases from V and 0 bases from J, the junction contained 3 bases not matched to a gene. Germline V lookup: CDR1 SGDLS, CDR2 YYNGEE. CDR3 bases: TGTGCCAGCAGCGTCGGACAGGGTCCTAACTATGGCTACACCTTC. It is translated as CASSVGQGPNYGYTF.

This clone was seen once. The V gene is TRBV6-5, the J gene TRBJ2-2; TRBD2 is a possible D gene (6 bases). Trimming took 1 base from V and 8 from J, leaving 17 bases between them. CDR1 and CDR2 (germline): MNHEY, SVGAGI. This CDR3 region has 16 residues. CDR3 nucleotides: TGTGCCAGCAGTTACTTGGGACTGGGGGGAAGTGGGGAGCTGTTTTTT. Protein sequence: CASSYLGLGGSGELFF.

The rearrangement joins TRBV7-9 to TRBJ1-2; 7 bases are shared with TRBD1. CDR1 SEHNR and CDR2 FQNEAQ come from the germline V gene (reference sequence). V gave up 4 bases and J gave up 6 bases; unmatched junction bases: 11. The CDR3 consists of 15 residues. CDR3 in amino acids: CASSSVRQGMDGYTF. CDR3 bases: TGTGCCAGCAGCTCCGTGCGACAGGGAATGGATGGCTACACCTTC.

As to this clone: Sequence at one end of the junction differs from germline and may be a read error. V usage is TRBV7-9 and J usage is TRBJ2-7; TRBD2 might be the D (5 bases). The CDR3 spans 14 residues. Germline loops: CDR1 SEHNR, CDR2 FQNEAQ (reference sequence). In DNA form, the CDR3 reads TGTTCCAGCAAAAGCCAGGAGGAGCACTACGAGCAGTACTTC. Its protein is CSSKSQEEHYEQYF.

This clone was recorded a few times. The genes are TRBV28 and TRBJ2-5; tentatively, D is TRBD2 (5 bases). CDR1 is MDHEN, CDR2 SYDVKM, per germline. V lost 3 bases, J lost 9 bases, and 17 bases lay in between. This CDR3 has 14 amino acids. For the CDR3, the DNA is TGTGCCAGCAGTTTTTCCGGGATTCGGAGGTCCCAGTACTTC. It translates to CASSFSGIRRSQYF.

This chain links TRBV5-4 with TRBJ2-1; TRBD1 might be the D (6 bases). The V gene lost 0 bases and the J gene lost 3 bases, with 10 bases spanning the gap. This CDR3 is 15 amino acids long. Germline V gives CDR1 SGHNT, CDR2 YYREEE (reference sequence). The CDR3 DNA reads as TGTGCCAGCAGCTTGGGGATGGACAGCTACAATGAGCAGTTCTTC. It codes for CASSLGMDSYNEQFF.

The rearrangement links TRBV11-2 to TRBJ2-7, with 13 positions matching TRBD2. With V trimmed by 3 bases and J by 2 bases, 7 bases remained unmatched. CDR1 and CDR2 (germline): SGHAT, FQNNGV. The CDR3 sequence is 17 residues long. Here the CDR3 reads CASSFGLAGENPYEQYF. The DNA for the CDR3 is TGTGCCAGCAGCTTCGGACTAGCGGGAGAGAATCCCTACGAGCAGTACTTC. Filled out from reference TRBV11-2 and TRBJ2-7, the complete variable domain reads EAGVAQSPRYKIIEKRQSVAFWCNPISGHATLYWYQQILGQGPKLLIQFQNNGVVDDSQLPKDRFSAERLKGVDSTLKIQPAKLEDSAVYLCASSFGLAGENPYEQYFGPGTRLTVT.

V is TRBV15 and J is TRBJ2-2, with D tentatively TRBD2 (5 bases). This CDR3 is 14 amino acids long. V was pared by 5 bases and J by 8 bases, with 15 bases between. From germline, CDR1 is LNHNV and CDR2 YYDKDF (reference sequence). The CDR3: CATSELKRRGELFF. The CDR3 DNA is TGTGCCACCAGCGAACTTAAGCGGCGAGGGGAGCTGTTTTTT.

The chain recombines TRBV28 with TRBJ1-2; TRBD1 is a possible D gene (6 bases). The CDR3 is 13 residues long. V was pared by 2 bases and J by 4 bases, with 8 bases between. CDR1 is MDHEN and CDR2 is SYDVKM in the germline V gene. This CDR3 is CASSLGQSYGYTF. The CDR3 DNA follows: TGTGCCAGCAGTTTAGGACAGTCCTATGGCTACACCTTC.

CDR3 DNA sequence: TGTGCCAGCAGTTTGGCCGCAACTAATGAAAAACTGTTTTTT. This encodes CASSLAATNEKLFF. This chain links TRBV28 with TRBJ1-4, with D uncertain. The CDR3 is made up of 14 amino acids. The germline V gene encodes CDR1 MDHEN and CDR2 SYDVKM. The ends were cut back, 3 bases at V and 0 bases at J, with 5 bases in the middle.